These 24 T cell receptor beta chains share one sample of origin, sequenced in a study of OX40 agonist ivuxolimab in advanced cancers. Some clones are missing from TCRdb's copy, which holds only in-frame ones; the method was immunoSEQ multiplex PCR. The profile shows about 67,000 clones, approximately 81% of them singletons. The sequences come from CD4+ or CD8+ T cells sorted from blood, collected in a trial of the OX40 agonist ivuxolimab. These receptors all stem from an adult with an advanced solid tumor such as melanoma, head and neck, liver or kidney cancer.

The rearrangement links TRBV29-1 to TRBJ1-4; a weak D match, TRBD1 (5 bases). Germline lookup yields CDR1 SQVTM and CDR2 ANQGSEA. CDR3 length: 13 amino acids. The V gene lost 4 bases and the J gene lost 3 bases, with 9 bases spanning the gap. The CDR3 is CSVAGGSNEKLFF. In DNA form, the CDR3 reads TGCAGCGTTGCGGGGGGATCTAATGAAAAACTGTTTTTT.

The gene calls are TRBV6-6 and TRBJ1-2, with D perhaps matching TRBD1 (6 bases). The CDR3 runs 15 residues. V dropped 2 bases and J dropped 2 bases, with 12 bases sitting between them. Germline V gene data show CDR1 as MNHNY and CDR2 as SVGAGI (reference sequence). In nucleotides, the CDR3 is TGTGCCAGCAGTTACCAACAGACAGGAAACTATGGCTACACCTTC. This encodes CASSYQQTGNYGYTF.

As DNA, the CDR3 is TGTGCCAGCAGCGTAGGAGTAGCGGTGACTTCCCAAGAGACCCAGTACTTC. This sequence encodes CASSVGVAVTSQETQYF. V is TRBV9 and J is TRBJ2-5; D might be TRBD2 (6 bases). The germline V and J ends were trimmed by 0 bases and 1 base, with 16 bases remaining between them. CDR3 length: 17 amino acids. Per the germline V gene, CDR1 is SGDLS and CDR2 is YYNGEE. Together with reference TRBV9 and TRBJ2-5, the CDR3 gives the full variable domain: DSGVTQTPKHLITATGQRVTLRCSPRSGDLSVYWYQQSLDQGLQFLIQYYNGEERAKGNILERFSAQQFPDLHSELNLSSLELGDSALYFCASSVGVAVTSQETQYFGPGTRLLVL.

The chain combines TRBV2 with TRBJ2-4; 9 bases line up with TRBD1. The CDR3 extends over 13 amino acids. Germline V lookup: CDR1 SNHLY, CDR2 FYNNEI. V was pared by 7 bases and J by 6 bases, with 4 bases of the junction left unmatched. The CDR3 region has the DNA TGTGCCAGCACTGAGGACAGGGGAAACATTCAGTACTTC. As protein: CASTEDRGNIQYF. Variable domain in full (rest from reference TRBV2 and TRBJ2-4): EPEVTQTPSHQVTQMGQEVILRCVPISNHLYFYWYRQILGQKVEFLVSFYNNEISEKSEIFDDQFSVERPDGSNFTLKIRSTKLEDSAMYFCASTEDRGNIQYFGAGTRLSVL.

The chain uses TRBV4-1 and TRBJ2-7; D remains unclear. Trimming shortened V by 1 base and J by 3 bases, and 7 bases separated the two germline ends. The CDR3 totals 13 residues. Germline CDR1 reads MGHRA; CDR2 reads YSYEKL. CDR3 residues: CASSQGPLYEQYF. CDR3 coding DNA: TGCGCCAGCAGCCAAGGCCCCCTCTACGAGCAGTACTTC.

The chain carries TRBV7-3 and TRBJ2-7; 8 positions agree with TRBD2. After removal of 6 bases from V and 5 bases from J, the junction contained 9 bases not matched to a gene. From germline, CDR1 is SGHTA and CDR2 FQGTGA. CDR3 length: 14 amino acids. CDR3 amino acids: CASSIGTSVNEQYF. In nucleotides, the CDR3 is TGTGCCAGCAGTATTGGGACTAGTGTGAACGAGCAGTACTTC. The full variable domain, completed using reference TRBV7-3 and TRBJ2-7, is GAGVSQTPSNKVTEKGKYVELRCDPISGHTALYWYRQSLGQGPEFLIYFQGTGAADDSGLPNDRFFAVRPEGSVSTLKIQRTERGDSAVYLCASSIGTSVNEQYFGPGTRLTVT.

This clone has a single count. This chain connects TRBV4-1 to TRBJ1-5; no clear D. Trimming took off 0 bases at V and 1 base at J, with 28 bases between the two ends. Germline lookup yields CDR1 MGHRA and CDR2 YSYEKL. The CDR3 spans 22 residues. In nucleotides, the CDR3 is TGCGCCAGCAGCCAAGATTTTGGTGGGTTTTGGAGGGAAGTGGTGAGCAATCAGCCCCAGCATTTT. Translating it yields CASSQDFGGFWREVVSNQPQHF.

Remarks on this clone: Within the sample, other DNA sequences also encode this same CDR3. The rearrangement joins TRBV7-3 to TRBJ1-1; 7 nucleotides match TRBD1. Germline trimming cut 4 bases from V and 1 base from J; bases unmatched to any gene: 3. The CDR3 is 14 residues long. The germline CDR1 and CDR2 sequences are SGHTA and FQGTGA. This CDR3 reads CASSSQGENTEAFF. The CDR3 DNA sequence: TGTGCCAGCAGCTCCCAGGGGGAGAACACTGAAGCTTTCTTT.

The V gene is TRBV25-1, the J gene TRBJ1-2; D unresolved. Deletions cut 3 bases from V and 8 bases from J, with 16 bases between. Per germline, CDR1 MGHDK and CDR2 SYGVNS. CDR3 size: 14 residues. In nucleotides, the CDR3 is TGTGCCAGCAGTGACCCCGGACGAAGAGAGGGCTACACCTTC. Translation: CASSDPGRREGYTF.

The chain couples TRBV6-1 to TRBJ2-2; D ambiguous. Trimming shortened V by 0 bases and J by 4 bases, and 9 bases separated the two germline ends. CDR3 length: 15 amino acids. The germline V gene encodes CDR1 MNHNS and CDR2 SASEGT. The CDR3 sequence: CASSEAALGTGELFF. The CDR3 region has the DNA TGTGCCAGCAGTGAAGCCGCGTTGGGCACCGGGGAGCTGTTTTTT.

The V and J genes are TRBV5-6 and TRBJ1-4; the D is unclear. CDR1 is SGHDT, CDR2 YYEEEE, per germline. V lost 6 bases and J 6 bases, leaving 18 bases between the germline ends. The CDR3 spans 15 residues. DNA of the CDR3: TGTGCCAGCACCCTTCTCCGGGTCTTGGATGAAAAACTGTTTTTT. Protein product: CASTLLRVLDEKLFF.

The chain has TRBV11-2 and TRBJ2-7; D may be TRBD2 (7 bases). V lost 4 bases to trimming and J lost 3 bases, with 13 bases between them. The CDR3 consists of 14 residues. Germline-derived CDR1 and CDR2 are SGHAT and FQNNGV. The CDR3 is CASSSSGTIYEQYF. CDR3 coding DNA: TGTGCCAGCAGCTCCAGCGGGACAATCTACGAGCAGTACTTC.

CDR3: CASSDNYGGAGGYTF. CDR3 coding DNA: TGTGCCAGCAGTGACAATTACGGGGGCGCAGGTGGCTACACCTTC. The chain couples TRBV2 to TRBJ1-2; D may be TRBD1 (6 bases). The germline gives CDR1 SNHLY, CDR2 FYNNEI. CDR3 size: 15 residues. The ends were cut back, 3 bases at V and 7 bases at J, with 18 bases in the middle.

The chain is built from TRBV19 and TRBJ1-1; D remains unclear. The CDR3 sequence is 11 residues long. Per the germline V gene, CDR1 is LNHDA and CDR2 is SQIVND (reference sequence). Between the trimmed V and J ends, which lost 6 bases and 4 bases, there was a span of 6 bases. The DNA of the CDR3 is TGTGCCAGTAGGAATCGCACTGAAGCTTTCTTT. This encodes CASRNRTEAFF.

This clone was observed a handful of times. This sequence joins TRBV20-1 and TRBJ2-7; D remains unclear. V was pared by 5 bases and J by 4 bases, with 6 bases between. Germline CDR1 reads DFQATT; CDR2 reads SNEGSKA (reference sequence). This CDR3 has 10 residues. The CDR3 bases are TGCAGTGCTCGTCGGTACGAGCAGTACTTC. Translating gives CSARRYEQYF.

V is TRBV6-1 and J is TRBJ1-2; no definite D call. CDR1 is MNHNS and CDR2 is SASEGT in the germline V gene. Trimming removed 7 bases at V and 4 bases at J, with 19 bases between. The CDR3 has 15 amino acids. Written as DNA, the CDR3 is TGTGCCAGCACCATCACCTGGACCCAAACCTATGGCTACACCTTC. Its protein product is CASTITWTQTYGYTF.

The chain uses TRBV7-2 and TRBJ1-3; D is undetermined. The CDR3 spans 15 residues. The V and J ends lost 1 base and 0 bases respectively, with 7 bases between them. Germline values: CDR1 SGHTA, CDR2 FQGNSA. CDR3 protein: CASSLGSYSGNTIYF. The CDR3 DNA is TGTGCCAGCAGCTTAGGTTCTTACTCTGGAAACACCATATATTTT.

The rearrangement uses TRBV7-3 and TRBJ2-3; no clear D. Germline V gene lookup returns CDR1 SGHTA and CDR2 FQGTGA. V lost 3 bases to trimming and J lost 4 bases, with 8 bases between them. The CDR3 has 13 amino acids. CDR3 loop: CASSFGGADTQYF. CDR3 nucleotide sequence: TGTGCCAGCAGCTTTGGTGGGGCAGATACGCAGTATTTT.

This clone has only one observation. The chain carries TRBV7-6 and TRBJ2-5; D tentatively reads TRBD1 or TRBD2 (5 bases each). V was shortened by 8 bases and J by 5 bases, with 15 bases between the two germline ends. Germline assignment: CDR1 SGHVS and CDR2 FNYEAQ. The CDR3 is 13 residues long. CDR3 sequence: CASRPRGFETQYF. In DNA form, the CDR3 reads TGTGCCAGCCGACCGAGGGGCTTCGAGACCCAGTACTTC.

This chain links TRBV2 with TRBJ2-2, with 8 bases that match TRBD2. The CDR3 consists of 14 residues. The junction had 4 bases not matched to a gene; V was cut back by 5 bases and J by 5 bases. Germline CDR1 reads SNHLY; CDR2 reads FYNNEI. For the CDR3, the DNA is TGTGCCAGCAGTCTTCGCGGGAGGACCGGGGAGCTGTTTTTT. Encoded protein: CASSLRGRTGELFF.

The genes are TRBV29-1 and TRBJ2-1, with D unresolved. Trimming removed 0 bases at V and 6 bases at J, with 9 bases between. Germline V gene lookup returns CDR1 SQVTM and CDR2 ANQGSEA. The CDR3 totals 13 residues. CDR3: CSVEDYPSNEQFF. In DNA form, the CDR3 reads TGCAGCGTTGAAGATTACCCCTCCAATGAGCAGTTCTTC.

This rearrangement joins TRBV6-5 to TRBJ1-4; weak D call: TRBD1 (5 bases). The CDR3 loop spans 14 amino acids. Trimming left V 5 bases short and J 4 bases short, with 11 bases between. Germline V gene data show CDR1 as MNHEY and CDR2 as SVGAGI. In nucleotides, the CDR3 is TGTGCCAGCAGTCTGGGGCAGAATAATGAAAAACTGTTTTTT. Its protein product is CASSLGQNNEKLFF.

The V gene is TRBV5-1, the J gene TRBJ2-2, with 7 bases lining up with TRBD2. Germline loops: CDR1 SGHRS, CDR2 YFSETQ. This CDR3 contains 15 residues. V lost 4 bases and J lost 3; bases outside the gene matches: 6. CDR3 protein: CASSIGTTYTGELFF. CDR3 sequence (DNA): TGCGCCAGCAGCATCGGGACTACCTACACCGGGGAGCTGTTTTTT.

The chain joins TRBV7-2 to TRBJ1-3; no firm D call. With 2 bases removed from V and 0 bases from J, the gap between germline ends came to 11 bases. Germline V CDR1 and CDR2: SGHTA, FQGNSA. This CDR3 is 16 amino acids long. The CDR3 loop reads CASSLMRSSSGNTIYF. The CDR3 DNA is TGTGCCAGCAGCTTAATGCGTTCGAGCTCTGGAAACACCATATATTTT.